Listed here are 25 T cell receptor beta chains from one sample, sequenced in a study of beta chain features in type 1 diabetes. As every portion of the isolated RNA was reverse transcribed, the sequencing read expressed TCRB transcripts. Method: immunoSEQ multiplex PCR; TCRdb's copy keeps in-frame clones and lacks some. This sample has 150,000 to 200,000 clones, with about 13% found just once. Sequencing was performed on central memory CD4+ T cells from blood. The receptor set was obtained from a woman in her late teens or twenties in good health.

This clone was found a few times. The CDR3 here is CASSPTGVDGYTF. DNA of the CDR3: TGTGCCAGCAGCCCGACGGGGGTGGATGGCTACACCTTC. The chain couples TRBV5-6 to TRBJ1-2, with D perhaps TRBD1 (5 bases). Deletions cut 4 bases from V and 6 bases from J, with 13 bases between. CDR3 length: 13 residues. The germline gives CDR1 SGHDT, CDR2 YYEEEE.

This clone was seen only a few times. This CDR3 is CASSPRVGEGGTEAFF. The CDR3 DNA sequence: TGTGCCAGCAGCCCCCGGGTGGGGGAGGGAGGCACTGAAGCTTTCTTT. This sequence joins TRBV5-8 and TRBJ1-1, with D perhaps TRBD1 (5 bases). Trimming left V 4 bases short and J 4 bases short, with 20 bases between. This CDR3 is built from 16 residues. Germline loops: CDR1 SGHTS, CDR2 YDEGEE. The full variable domain, in which reference TRBV5-8 and TRBJ1-1 provide the parts outside the CDR3, is EAGVTQSPTHLIKTRGQQATLRCSPISGHTSVYWYQQALGLGLQFLLWYDEGEERNRGNFPPRFSGRQFPNYSSELNVNALELEDSALYLCASSPRVGEGGTEAFFGQGTRLTVV.

The CDR3 sequence is CASRPYTGTGNTGELFF. The DNA of the CDR3 is TGTGCCAGCAGACCCTATACCGGGACAGGGAACACCGGGGAGCTGTTTTTT. The rearrangement uses TRBV5-8 and TRBJ2-2; 8 positions agree with TRBD1. Germline V CDR1 and CDR2: SGHTS, YDEGEE. The CDR3 runs 17 residues. V was clipped by 5 bases and J by 1 base; unmatched bases: 10.

The CDR3 loop reads CASSLDRAFTEAFF. The CDR3 nucleotides are TGTGCCAGCTCACTAGACAGGGCCTTCACTGAAGCTTTCTTT. The chain joins TRBV19 to TRBJ1-1; TRBD1 agrees at 7 bases. V shed 9 bases, J shed 4 bases, and the junction held 11 bases outside the gene matches. The germline CDR1 and CDR2 sequences are LNHDA and SQIVND (reference sequence). This CDR3 contains 14 residues. Combining the CDR3 with reference TRBV19 and TRBJ1-1 gives the whole variable domain DGGITQSPKYLFRKEGQNVTLSCEQNLNHDAMYWYRQDPGQGLRLIYYSQIVNDFQKGDIAEGYSVSREKKESFPLTVTSAQKNPTAFYLCASSLDRAFTEAFFGQGTRLTVV.

This sequence joins TRBV30 and TRBJ1-1; 9 nucleotides align to TRBD1. Germline V gene sequence: CDR1 GTSNPN, CDR2 SVGIG (reference sequence). The trim removed 4 bases at V and 1 base at J, leaving 4 bases unmatched. CDR3 size: 14 residues. This CDR3 reads CAWIQDRGNTEAFF. The CDR3 coding sequence is TGTGCCTGGATCCAGGACAGGGGGAACACTGAAGCTTTCTTT. Full variable domain (outside the CDR3, taken from reference TRBV30 and TRBJ1-1): SQTIHQWPATLVQPVGSPLSLECTVEGTSNPNLYWYRQAAGRGLQLLFYSVGIGQISSEVPQNLSASRPQDRQFILSSKKLLLSDSGFYLCAWIQDRGNTEAFFGQGTRLTVV.

This clone appeared a few times. The chain carries TRBV29-1 and TRBJ2-7; 9 bases map to TRBD1. Germline V gene lookup returns CDR1 SQVTM and CDR2 ANQGSEA. CDR3 size: 14 residues. The ends lost 6 bases at V and 4 bases at J; junction bases unmatched: 10. The chain's CDR3 is CSVRNRDRAYEQYF. CDR3 DNA sequence: TGCAGCGTCAGAAACCGGGACAGGGCATACGAGCAGTACTTC.

As to this clone: Within the sample, other DNA sequences also encode this same CDR3. The V and J genes are TRBV15 and TRBJ2-5, with D perhaps TRBD2 (5 bases). The CDR3 contains 13 residues. V lost 1 base to trimming and J lost 5 bases, with 8 bases between them. The germline V gene encodes CDR1 LNHNV and CDR2 YYDKDF (reference sequence). The CDR3 DNA follows: TGTGCCACCAGCAGAGGAGGGAGCGAGACCCAGTACTTC. Amino acids: CATSRGGSETQYF.

This clone has more than one count but fewer than ten. The V call is TRBV28, the J call TRBJ1-4; 7 bases line up with TRBD1. The ends lost 5 bases at V and 6 bases at J; junction bases unmatched: 9. The CDR3 totals 15 residues. The germline V gene encodes CDR1 MDHEN and CDR2 SYDVKM. CDR3 nucleotides: TGTGCCAGCAGTCCCCAGGGACAGAGCGATGAAAAACTGTTTTTT. Encoded protein: CASSPQGQSDEKLFF.

This clone appeared a few times. The chain uses TRBV28 and TRBJ1-1; 7 bases agree with TRBD1. This CDR3 region has 14 residues. Per the germline V gene, CDR1 is MDHEN and CDR2 is SYDVKM. V dropped 6 bases and J dropped 3; count of bases not matched to a gene: 7. CDR3 amino acids: CASREGAGDTEAFF. In nucleotides, the CDR3 is TGTGCCAGCAGAGAGGGGGCTGGGGACACTGAAGCTTTCTTT.

This sequence joins TRBV2 and TRBJ1-1; the D is unclear. Trimming shortened V by 6 bases and J by 5 bases, and 10 bases separated the two germline ends. The CDR3 runs 12 residues. Per germline, CDR1 SNHLY and CDR2 FYNNEI. CDR3 protein: CASRTSRTEAFF. The CDR3 bases are TGTGCCAGCAGGACATCACGAACTGAAGCTTTCTTT.

In its sample, this clone was seen a few times. Other DNA sequences in this specimen translate into the identical CDR3. The genes are TRBV11-3 and TRBJ2-5, with D perhaps TRBD1 (5 bases). V dropped 6 bases and J dropped 3 bases, with 11 bases sitting between them. The CDR3 runs to 13 residues. CDR1 SGHNT and CDR2 YENEEA come from the germline V gene. This chain's CDR3 is CASRPQGEETQYF. CDR3 nucleotides: TGTGCCAGCAGACCTCAGGGTGAAGAGACCCAGTACTTC.

This clone was recorded once. The V call is TRBV28, the J call TRBJ2-5; 8 nucleotides agree with TRBD1. The end of the DNA fits TRBJ2-7 better, so the J call may be wrong. This CDR3 contains 16 residues. Germline V gives CDR1 MDHEN, CDR2 SYDVKM. DNA for the CDR3: TGTGCCAGCACGCACAGGGGGACTCGAGGTTCCTACGAGCAGTACTTC. Translation: CASTHRGTRGSYEQYF.

In its sample, this clone was seen once. The junction shows a germline mismatch at one end, possibly a read error. Additional DNA sequences in this sample encode the identical CDR3. This sequence joins TRBV30 and TRBJ1-1, with 10 bases identical to TRBD1. There are 14 residues in the CDR3. Germline-derived CDR1 and CDR2 are GTSNPN and SVGIG (reference sequence). This CDR3 reads CAVTSGTGETEAFF. As DNA, the CDR3 is TGTGCCGTTACCTCCGGGACAGGGGAAACTGAAGCCTTCTTT.

The J gene is TRBJ2-1, the V gene TRBV28, with a tentative D call TRBD2 (5 bases). This CDR3 comprises 15 residues. The germline V and J ends were trimmed by 5 bases and 4 bases, with 15 bases remaining between them. Germline values: CDR1 MDHEN, CDR2 SYDVKM. This CDR3 reads CASSPDLGSYNEQFF. Here the CDR3 DNA reads TGTGCCAGCAGTCCGGACCTGGGGAGTTACAATGAGCAGTTCTTC.

This clone was observed a few times. CDR3 sequence reads: CASSEWRGREHNYEQYF. In DNA, the CDR3 is TGTGCCAGCAGTGAATGGAGGGGCAGGGAACATAACTACGAGCAGTACTTC. This chain connects TRBV25-1 to TRBJ2-7; possible D gene TRBD2, 6 bases. The germline V gene encodes CDR1 MGHDK and CDR2 SYGVNS. There are 17 residues in the CDR3. V lost 1 base and J lost 3, with 19 bases in between.

V gene TRBV5-1 combines with J gene TRBJ2-1, with TRBD1 as a possible D gene (6 bases). Looked up from germline, CDR1 is SGHRS and CDR2 is YFSETQ. Trimming stripped 4 bases from V and 9 bases from J, with 17 bases between. This CDR3 spans 14 amino acids. The CDR3 here is CASSRTEARGEQFF. The CDR3 bases are TGCGCCAGCAGCAGGACAGAGGCAAGGGGTGAGCAGTTCTTC.

This clone was observed a few times. The chain joins TRBV19 to TRBJ2-6, with D unresolved. This CDR3 contains 15 residues. The germline V gene has CDR1 LNHDA and CDR2 SQIVND (reference sequence). V lost 9 bases and J lost 4, with 16 bases in between. CDR3 protein: CASRAVRSGANVLTF. In nucleotides, the CDR3 is TGTGCCAGCCGAGCTGTCCGTTCCGGGGCCAACGTCCTGACTTTC.

A few counts support this clone. The CDR3 DNA sequence: TGTGCCACCAGCAGTACTAGCGGGAGGAATGAGCAGTTCTTC. Its translation is CATSSTSGRNEQFF. The V call is TRBV15, the J call TRBJ2-1; 12 bases fit TRBD2. Trimming took 3 bases from V and 7 from J; bases not matched to a gene: 1. Germline CDR1 and CDR2: LNHNV and YYDKDF (reference sequence). CDR3 length: 14 residues.

This clone was detected a few times. The chain links TRBV5-5 to TRBJ1-1; 7 nucleotides match TRBD1. The CDR3 contains 15 residues. The ends lost 4 bases at V and 6 bases at J; junction bases unmatched: 12. Germline CDR1 reads SGHKS; CDR2 reads YYEKEE (reference sequence). CDR3 coding DNA: TGTGCCAGCAGCCAAACCGGGACAGCGGTTCCTGAAGCTTTCTTT. This encodes CASSQTGTAVPEAFF.

A note on this clone: One end of the junction fails to match germline, which may point to a read error. This chain uses TRBV10-3 with TRBJ1-3; the D is unclear. The length of the CDR3 is 12 residues. Germline loops: CDR1 ENHRY, CDR2 SYGVKD. The CDR3 is CAISEGGDTIYF. CDR3 sequence (DNA): TGTGCCATCAGTGAGGGTGGAGACACCATATATTTT.

Turning to this clone: The same CDR3 is also encoded by other DNA sequences in this sample. The chain recombines TRBV11-2 with TRBJ2-7; 9 bases align to TRBD1. The CDR3 spans 14 residues. V lost 5 bases and J lost 4; bases outside the gene matches: 6. Germline values: CDR1 SGHAT, CDR2 FQNNGV. CDR3 in DNA: TGTGCCAGCAGCCCCGGGACAGGGTTTTACGAGCAGTACTTC. This codes for CASSPGTGFYEQYF.

CDR3 bases: TGTGCCAGCAGCGTTGGAGGGGAGACCGGGGAGCTGTTTTTT. Amino acid sequence: CASSVGGETGELFF. This rearrangement joins TRBV9 to TRBJ2-2, with D maybe TRBD2 (6 bases). V lost 2 bases and J lost 5, with 10 bases in between. The CDR3 covers 14 residues. Germline V gene data show CDR1 as SGDLS and CDR2 as YYNGEE.

This clone showed up just a few times. The V call is TRBV27, the J call TRBJ2-5; a weak D match, TRBD2 (5 bases). Trimming left V 8 bases short and J 0 bases short, with 10 bases between. In germline, CDR1 is MNHEY, CDR2 SMNVEV (reference sequence). The CDR3 covers 13 residues. In nucleotides, the CDR3 is TGTGCCAGCGGACTGCAGTACCAAGAGACCCAGTACTTC. It yields the protein CASGLQYQETQYF.

The CDR3 protein is CASSPAGGRSNEQFF. CDR3 sequence (DNA): TGTGCCAGCAGCCCCGCAGGTGGGAGAAGCAATGAGCAGTTCTTC. The chain joins TRBV28 to TRBJ2-1; D may be TRBD2 (5 bases). The germline V gene encodes CDR1 MDHEN and CDR2 SYDVKM. V was cut by 6 bases and J by 6 bases, with 18 bases left in between. There are 15 residues in the CDR3.

V and J are TRBV28 and TRBJ1-5, with D perhaps TRBD1 (5 bases). The germline CDR1 and CDR2 sequences are MDHEN and SYDVKM. V was clipped by 10 bases and J by 5 bases, with 18 bases between them. There are 14 residues in the CDR3. CDR3 sequence reads: CATQIGGSDQPQHF. The CDR3 DNA reads TGTGCCACACAGATTGGGGGGTCTGATCAGCCCCAGCATTTT.